This T cell receptor (beta chain) was sequenced during a study of blood T cell repertoires in COVID-19. Study summary: COVID-19 samples collected from the United States, Italy and Spain covered acute and convalescent phases.

Deletions cut 5 bases from V and 1 base from J, with 12 bases between. In germline, CDR1 is SGHAT, CDR2 FQDESV (reference sequence). The CDR3 has 16 residues. Participant age was about 18 to 95 years, and participants resided in fewer than 25 US areas. In the authors' workflow: Reference gene primers were amplified, and this amplification served to estimate nucleated cell counts. Produced via immunoSEQ multiplex PCR; TCRdb's table is partial and in-frame only. V, J and clone size were drawn from that table, and D and trimming were deduced from the DNA. The table includes around 130,000 clones, about 81% detected once. This clone showed up just a few times.

The rearrangement links TRBV11-1 to TRBJ1-6, with D perhaps TRBD1 (5 bases). The clonotype was recovered from a man aged 35 to 55 with acute COVID-19. The source material was PBMCs or T cells enriched from blood (not recorded which). For the CDR3, the DNA is TGTGCCAGCAGCCCGCAGGGAAGGTCCTATAATTCACCCCTCCACTTT. The encoded protein is CASSPQGRSYNSPLHF.